This T cell receptor beta chain was identified during a study of blood T cells in healthy people across ages. Study-wide points: Across samples, TCR beta diversity tracked strongly with naive T cell percentage.

The donors, healthy Caucasians from Russia, were aged roughly 6 to 95. There were at least 6 micrograms of total RNA extracted from every sample. CDR3 length: 12 amino acids. Germline values: CDR1 KGHSH, CDR2 LQKENI. This clonotype was found a few times. Its cognate antigen is unknown. The second PCR ran roughly 7 to 11 cycles with a sample-barcoded 5' primer and J-beta primers. TCRdb re-called the 5' RACE reads through MiXCR, storing one row per CDR3 protein. The sample consists of hundreds of thousands of distinct CDR3 sequences, roughly 44% of them appearing once. Material: blood. The receptor's source is a man between 60 and 75 years old in good health. The chain is built from TRBV18 and TRBJ2-5; D may be TRBD2 (5 bases). The J call could be wrong; TRBJ2-7 is a better fit for the DNA end. The CDR3 reads CASSPQRDEQYF. CDR3 DNA sequence: TGTGCCAGCTCACCACAGAGGGACGAGCAGTACTTC.